These 17 T cell receptor beta chains were all obtained from the same sample, sequenced in a study of cytomegalovirus exposure and HLA in healthy donors. The PCR ran on 60 Vbeta and 13 Jbeta primers. TCRdb's copy holds only in-frame clones and misses some; the assay was immunoSEQ multiplex PCR. The sample carries around 120,000 clones, roughly 88% recorded once. Sequenced: PBMCs. The receptors were gathered from a man in his forties or fifties in good health and CMV-seronegative.

This clone was seen a handful of times. The V gene is TRBV6-1, the J gene TRBJ1-2; no definite D call. CDR1 is MNHNS and CDR2 is SASEGT in the germline V gene. The CDR3 contains 15 residues. Trimming shortened V by 3 bases and J by 4 bases, and 15 bases separated the two germline ends. For the CDR3, the DNA is TGTGCCAGCAGTGATTTGGAGGGCGAAAGCTATGGCTACACCTTC. This encodes CASSDLEGESYGYTF.

This chain joins TRBV27 and TRBJ1-6; 7 bases fit TRBD1. V dropped 6 bases and J dropped 10; count of bases not matched to a gene: 12. CDR3 length: 15 residues. Germline V gene lookup returns CDR1 MNHEY and CDR2 SMNVEV (reference sequence). The CDR3 DNA is TGTGCCAGCAGAGTTTATGGGACAGTCGACTCACCCCTCCACTTT. It is translated as CASRVYGTVDSPLHF.

The V gene is TRBV5-1, the J gene TRBJ1-2; D perhaps matches TRBD1 (5 bases). This CDR3 is built from 13 residues. V was trimmed by 0 bases and J by 6 bases, leaving 9 bases between them. Germline V gives CDR1 SGHRS, CDR2 YFSETQ. CDR3 region: CASSLGQTDGYTF. The CDR3 DNA reads as TGCGCCAGCAGCTTGGGACAGACTGATGGCTACACCTTC.

Only a few counts were recorded for this clone. The chain is built from TRBV5-5 and TRBJ2-7; D not resolved. This CDR3 has 11 residues. Germline V lookup: CDR1 SGHKS, CDR2 YYEKEE (reference sequence). Trimming removed 4 bases from V and 5 bases from J, with 7 bases in between. CDR3 DNA sequence: TGTGCCAGCAGCACTATACACGAGCAGTACTTC. Translation gives CASSTIHEQYF.

The V call is TRBV2, the J call TRBJ2-1; TRBD1 agrees at 7 bases. The CDR3 covers 13 residues. J gave up 7 bases and V 2 bases, and 2 bases lay outside the gene matches. Germline V lookup: CDR1 SNHLY, CDR2 FYNNEI. The CDR3 is CASSERGRNEQFF. CDR3 in DNA: TGTGCCAGCAGTGAAAGGGGGCGTAATGAGCAGTTCTTC.

The chain links TRBV5-1 to TRBJ2-3, with D unresolved. Trimming shortened V by 0 bases and J by 7 bases, and 6 bases separated the two germline ends. Germline V lookup: CDR1 SGHRS, CDR2 YFSETQ. This CDR3 comprises 12 residues. The CDR3 DNA reads TGCGCCAGCAGCTTGGTCCTTAATACGCAGTATTTT. It is translated as CASSLVLNTQYF.

This chain joins TRBV7-9 and TRBJ2-5, with D possibly being TRBD2 (6 bases). Germline V CDR1 and CDR2: SEHNR, FQNEAQ (reference sequence). The V gene lost 6 bases and the J gene lost 2 bases, with 10 bases spanning the gap. The CDR3 is 13 residues long. The CDR3 bases are TGTGCCAGCAGGACGGGACTTCAAGAGACCCAGTACTTC. Its translation: CASRTGLQETQYF.

This clone was seen once. The chain has TRBV19 and TRBJ1-5, with TRBD1 as a possible D gene (5 bases). Between the trimmed V and J ends, which lost 0 bases and 3 bases, there was a span of 9 bases. The germline V gene has CDR1 LNHDA and CDR2 SQIVND (reference sequence). The CDR3 is 15 residues long. In nucleotides, the CDR3 is TGTGCCAGTAGTATAGAAAGGGGTTTCAATCAGCCCCAGCATTTT. Residues: CASSIERGFNQPQHF.

The genes are TRBV9 and TRBJ2-7, with 7 bases aligning to TRBD2. The V gene's germline CDR1 is SGDLS and CDR2 YYNGEE. The CDR3 loop spans 13 amino acids. The V gene end was trimmed by 7 bases and the J gene end by 0 bases; junction bases not matched to a gene: 4. The CDR3 coding sequence is TGTGCCAGCGGGGGGGGGAGCTCCTACGAGCAGTACTTC. Encoded protein: CASGGGSSYEQYF.

This clone was counted a single time. The chain links TRBV2 to TRBJ1-5, with 7 bases aligning to TRBD1. J lost 4 bases, V lost 6 bases, and 6 bases had no gene match. CDR3 length: 14 residues. Looked up from germline, CDR1 is SNHLY and CDR2 is FYNNEI. The CDR3 reads CASRVGTVNQPQHF. The CDR3 nucleotides are TGTGCCAGCAGGGTCGGGACAGTGAATCAGCCCCAGCATTTT.

This chain uses TRBV30 with TRBJ1-1; tentatively, D is TRBD1 (6 bases). V was clipped by 6 bases and J by 1 base, with 12 bases between them. The CDR3 contains 13 residues. Germline V lookup: CDR1 GTSNPN, CDR2 SVGIG (reference sequence). The CDR3 loop is CACRGNTNTEAFF. CDR3 coding DNA: TGTGCCTGCAGGGGAAATACGAACACTGAAGCTTTCTTT.

The rearrangement joins TRBV2 to TRBJ1-5; D uncertain. Per germline, CDR1 SNHLY and CDR2 FYNNEI. There are 13 residues in the CDR3. Trimming cost V 3 bases and J 7 bases, with 10 bases left between them. DNA of the CDR3: TGTGCCAGCAGTGATGAGGTCAAACAGCCCCAGCATTTT. This codes for CASSDEVKQPQHF.

The rearrangement links TRBV7-2 to TRBJ2-1, with D maybe TRBD1 (6 bases). The CDR3 runs to 16 residues. Germline lookup yields CDR1 SGHTA and CDR2 FQGNSA. With 1 base removed from V and 4 bases from J, the gap between germline ends came to 14 bases. The CDR3 region has the DNA TGTGCCAGCAGCTTAGGAGGTGGGGGCCAATACAATGAGCAGTTCTTC. It translates to CASSLGGGGQYNEQFF.

The chain uses TRBV5-6 and TRBJ2-2; the match to TRBD2 covers 9 bases. The CDR3 runs 18 residues. V dropped 3 bases and J dropped 4; count of bases not matched to a gene: 13. The germline V gene encodes CDR1 SGHDT and CDR2 YYEEEE. The CDR3 DNA reads TGTGCCAGCAGCTCAATGACTAGCGGTTCTCGCAGCACCGGGGAGCTGTTTTTT. Residues: CASSSMTSGSRSTGELFF. Full variable domain (rest looked up from reference TRBV5-6 and TRBJ2-2): DAGVTQSPTHLIKTRGQQVTLRCSPKSGHDTVSWYQQALGQGPQFIFQYYEEEERQRGNFPDRFSGHQFPNYSSELNVNALLLGDSALYLCASSSMTSGSRSTGELFFGEGSRLTVL.

This clone was counted a single time. This chain connects TRBV9 to TRBJ2-3, with no clear D. CDR1 and CDR2 (germline): SGDLS, YYNGEE. The CDR3 totals 14 residues. The V gene lost 0 bases and the J gene lost 3 bases, with 8 bases spanning the gap. This chain's CDR3 is CASSVGARTDTQYF. CDR3 nucleotide sequence: TGTGCCAGCAGCGTAGGGGCAAGAACAGATACGCAGTATTTT.

This chain uses TRBV9 with TRBJ1-2, with no clear D. CDR1 SGDLS and CDR2 YYNGEE come from the germline V gene. The CDR3 covers 14 residues. The V gene lost 0 bases and the J gene lost 4 bases, with 10 bases spanning the gap. The CDR3 region is CASSVATGSYGYTF. The DNA of the CDR3 is TGTGCCAGCAGCGTAGCAACGGGAAGCTATGGCTACACCTTC.

The rearrangement uses TRBV4-1 and TRBJ2-7; weak D call: TRBD2 (5 bases). Germline V gives CDR1 MGHRA, CDR2 YSYEKL. V lost 5 bases and J 1 base, leaving 18 bases between the germline ends. CDR3 length: 16 amino acids. The CDR3 DNA is TGCGCCAGCAGCTTATGGGGAGCGGCTGGATCCTACGAGCAGTACTTC. The encoded protein is CASSLWGAAGSYEQYF.